Each of the 16 T cell receptor beta chains below was sequenced from the same sample in a study of T cell repertoires in cytomegalovirus infection. Their recognized antigens are unknown. A single record per CDR3 protein comes from TCRdb applying MiXCR to the reads. The sample holds 700,000 to 900,000 distinct CDR3 sequences, just under 30% seen once. Sample: cultured CD8+ T cells from PBMCs, taken from culture after CMV antigen stimulation. The receptor set was obtained from a human donor in good health (CMV status not recorded). Some clones in this sample may be carry-over from other donors' samples.

This clonotype was detected many times. CDR3 DNA: TGTGCCAGCAGCCCAAAAGGGACCTACGAGCAGTACTTC. Its protein product is CASSPKGTYEQYF. This chain links TRBV7-8 with TRBJ2-7; D is undetermined. V dropped 5 bases and J dropped 2 bases, with 10 bases sitting between them. Germline CDR1 reads SGHVS; CDR2 reads FQNEAQ. This CDR3 comprises 13 residues.

Only a few counts were recorded for this clonotype. The chain is built from TRBV5-4 and TRBJ2-5, with 7 nucleotides matching TRBD1. CDR1 and CDR2 from the germline V gene are SGHNT and YYREEE (reference sequence). After removal of 9 bases from V and 6 bases from J, the junction contained 11 bases not matched to a gene. This CDR3 is 13 amino acids long. CDR3 residues: CATEQGKGQTQYF. CDR3 nucleotide sequence: TGTGCCACTGAACAGGGGAAGGGACAGACCCAGTACTTC. Based on the CDR3 plus reference TRBV5-4 and TRBJ2-5, the full variable domain is ETGVTQSPTHLIKTRGQQVTLRCSSQSGHNTVSWYQQALGQGPQFIFQYYREEENGRGNFPPRFSGLQFPNYSSELNVNALELDDSALYLCATEQGKGQTQYFGPGTRLLVL.

The chain recombines TRBV14 with TRBJ2-3; TRBD1 matches at 7 bases. CDR1 SGHDN and CDR2 FVKESK come from the germline V gene. The length of the CDR3 is 18 residues. Losses at the gene ends were 2 bases for V and 1 base for J; bases not matched to a gene: 12. CDR3 in amino acids: CASSQKILGTERTDTQYF. CDR3 nucleotide sequence: TGTGCCAGCAGCCAAAAAATATTGGGGACAGAACGCACAGATACGCAGTATTTT.

The CDR3 coding sequence is TGTGCCAGCAGTCGAGACGAGGGACAGTACTCCTACGAGCAGTACTTC. It yields the protein CASSRDEGQYSYEQYF. The chain recombines TRBV7-4 with TRBJ2-7; 7 bases map to TRBD1. This CDR3 comprises 16 residues. Germline lookup yields CDR1 SGHVT and CDR2 SQSDAQ. Losses at the gene ends were 6 bases for V and 0 bases for J; bases not matched to a gene: 11.

This clonotype was counted a few times. The genes are TRBV4-1 and TRBJ1-5, with no clear D. Germline CDR1 is MGHRA and CDR2 is YSYEKL. V dropped 1 base and J dropped 3 bases, with 10 bases sitting between them. This CDR3 comprises 15 residues. The CDR3 protein is CASSQASQANQPQHF. CDR3 bases: TGCGCCAGCAGCCAAGCATCCCAGGCCAATCAGCCCCAGCATTTT.

The rearrangement links TRBV6-6 to TRBJ2-1; D is unresolved. Trimming removed 10 bases at V and 9 bases at J, with 13 bases between. The CDR3 runs 11 residues. Germline CDR1 MNHNY, CDR2 SVGAGI (reference sequence). CDR3 in amino acids: CATELAGEQFF. Written as DNA, the CDR3 is TGTGCCACCGAGTTAGCTGGTGAGCAGTTCTTC.

This clonotype was picked up a small number of times. The chain links TRBV20-1 to TRBJ2-3; possible D gene TRBD2, 5 bases. The CDR3 consists of 12 residues. V was clipped by 1 base and J by 6 bases, with 8 bases between them. The germline gives CDR1 DFQATT, CDR2 SNEGSKA (reference sequence). The CDR3: CSARGERDTQYF. Written as DNA, the CDR3 is TGCAGTGCTAGAGGGGAGAGGGATACGCAGTATTTT.

The V call is TRBV6-1, the J call TRBJ2-1; D is undetermined. Trimming removed 4 bases at V and 0 bases at J, with 16 bases between. The CDR3 is 17 residues long. The germline CDR1 and CDR2 sequences are MNHNS and SASEGT. The CDR3 DNA follows: TGTGCCAGCAGTGTACGTCCTACAGCGAGCTCCTACAATGAGCAGTTCTTC. This gives the protein CASSVRPTASSYNEQFF.

V is TRBV7-2 and J is TRBJ2-5; 10 bases are shared with TRBD2. This CDR3 has 16 amino acids. The germline V gene encodes CDR1 SGHTA and CDR2 FQGNSA. J lost 2 bases, V lost 6 bases, and 9 bases had no gene match. The CDR3 sequence: CASRVGKRGGQETQYF. The CDR3 nucleotides read TGTGCCAGCAGAGTTGGGAAGCGGGGGGGACAAGAGACCCAGTACTTC.

This clonotype was found a few times. The V call is TRBV7-9, the J call TRBJ2-3; TRBD1 or TRBD2 may be the D gene (7 bases each). Trimming took off 6 bases at V and 3 bases at J, with 16 bases between the two ends. Per germline, CDR1 SEHNR and CDR2 FQNEAQ (reference sequence). The CDR3 runs 15 residues. CDR3 protein: CASRLTGRETDTQYF. The CDR3 region has the DNA TGTGCCAGCAGATTGACAGGGAGGGAGACAGATACGCAGTATTTT.

The table lists this clonotype with a few counts. The V call is TRBV7-8, the J call TRBJ1-1; TRBD1 is a possible D gene (5 bases). Per the germline V gene, CDR1 is SGHVS and CDR2 is FQNEAQ. The CDR3 has 14 residues. Trimming stripped 3 bases from V and 1 base from J, with 9 bases between. As DNA, the CDR3 is TGTGCCAGCAGCTTGACAGTCCAGAACACTGAAGCTTTCTTT. Encoded protein: CASSLTVQNTEAFF.

This chain uses TRBV19 with TRBJ2-1, with D hard to call. The CDR3 loop spans 13 amino acids. The germline V and J ends were trimmed by 3 bases and 4 bases, with 7 bases remaining between them. Germline assignment: CDR1 LNHDA and CDR2 SQIVND (reference sequence). The CDR3 protein is CASSMVPYNEQFF. CDR3 nucleotide sequence: TGTGCCAGTAGTATGGTACCTTACAATGAGCAGTTCTTC.

This clonotype has just a few counts. J is TRBJ1-5 and V is TRBV20-1; the match to TRBD1 covers 8 bases. Germline V gene data show CDR1 as DFQATT and CDR2 as SNEGSKA (reference sequence). V lost 8 bases, J lost 6 bases, and 3 bases stayed unmatched. The CDR3 sequence is 11 residues long. CDR3 DNA sequence: TGCAGTCAGGGGGCGGGTCAGCCCCAGCATTTT. This codes for CSQGAGQPQHF.

The chain recombines TRBV12-3 or TRBV12-4 with TRBJ2-1; unclear D gene. The length of the CDR3 is 15 residues. V was clipped by 5 bases and J by 4 bases, with 15 bases between them. The CDR3 is CASSVSTFIYNEQFF. The CDR3 nucleotides are TGTGCCAGCAGTGTTAGCACCTTTATATACAATGAGCAGTTCTTC.

V is TRBV25-1 and J is TRBJ1-2; D is unresolved. Trimming shortened V by 5 bases and J by 4 bases, and 11 bases separated the two germline ends. Germline V gives CDR1 MGHDK, CDR2 SYGVNS. CDR3 length equals 13 residues. CDR3 region: CASSSGIFYGYTF. The CDR3 bases are TGTGCCAGCAGTTCCGGGATCTTCTATGGCTACACCTTC.

J is TRBJ1-5 and V is TRBV27; D uncertain. Germline assignment: CDR1 MNHEY and CDR2 SMNVEV (reference sequence). This CDR3 has 14 residues. V was trimmed by 0 bases and J by 2 bases, leaving 5 bases between them. The CDR3 DNA reads as TGTGCCAGCAGTTTATCGGAGGGCAATCAGCCCCAGCATTTT. As protein: CASSLSEGNQPQHF.